The rows below give T cell receptor beta chains drawn from one sample of a study of shared clonotypes between healthy human individuals. Profiling relied on immunoSEQ multiplex PCR, and the TCRdb table lists in-frame clones only, not all of them. In the table there are around 600,000 clones, approximately 96% of which are singletons. The sample was naive CD8+ T cells sorted from blood. These TCRs come from a woman in her 30s in good health. CDR3s include the opening cysteine and the closing phenylalanine or tryptophan. A D gene is named only where the DNA matches it firmly. Clone size is given for some rows only: seen once, a few or many times, or a class if the clone is expanded.

j_gene | v_gene | d_gene | abundance | CDR3aa | CDR3nt
TRBJ2-5 | TRBV10-2 | TRBD2 | NA | CASGTSVEETQYF | TGCGCCAGCGGGACTAGCGTCGAAGAGACCCAGTACTTC
TRBJ2-2 | TRBV4-1 | NA | NA | CASSQAGGGELFF | TGCGCCAGCAGCCAAGCCGGGGGCGGGGAGCTGTTTTTT
TRBJ1-1 | TRBV9 | TRBD1 | NA | CASSGWTGEAFF | TGTGCCAGCAGCGGCTGGACAGGCGAAGCTTTCTTT
TRBJ2-1 | TRBV11-2 | TRBD2 | NA | CASGVGPSGLYNEQFF | TGTGCCAGCGGGGTCGGGCCTAGCGGCCTATACAATGAGCAGTTCTTC
TRBJ2-5 | TRBV18 | NA | NA | CASSRMQETQYF | TGTGCCAGCTCACGGATGCAAGAGACCCAGTACTTC
TRBJ1-2 | TRBV19 | NA | NA | CASSMTANYGYTF | TGTGCCAGTAGTATGACAGCTAACTATGGCTACACCTTC
TRBJ1-4 | TRBV9 | NA | NA | CASSAFSGRATNEKLFF | TGTGCCAGCAGCGCCTTTTCAGGACGGGCAACTAATGAAAAACTGTTTTTT
TRBJ2-7 | TRBV15 | NA | once | CATSRASTSYEQYF | TGTGCCACCAGCAGAGCTTCCACCTCCTACGAGCAGTACTTC
TRBJ2-7 | TRBV6-5 | NA | NA | CASSSYGYEQYF | TGTGCCAGCAGTTCCTACGGGTACGAGCAGTACTTC
TRBJ2-1 | TRBV28 | TRBD1 | NA | CASSWPTRQGVNEQFF | TGTGCCAGCAGTTGGCCCACGCGACAGGGAGTTAATGAGCAGTTCTTC
TRBJ2-3 | TRBV27 | TRBD1 | NA | CASRGQGPDTQYF | TGTGCCAGCAGGGGACAGGGCCCAGATACGCAGTATTTT
TRBJ2-2 | TRBV7-9 | NA | NA | CASSSVRGSNTGELFF | TGTGCCAGCAGCTCCGTACGGGGGAGCAATACCGGGGAGCTGTTTTTT
TRBJ1-1 | TRBV7-9 | TRBD1 | NA | CASSPETGLTEAFF | TGTGCCAGCAGCCCTGAGACAGGGCTCACTGAAGCTTTCTTT
TRBJ2-5 | TRBV7-2 | TRBD2 | NA | CASSLEPWREGLETQYF | TGTGCCAGCAGCTTAGAACCCTGGCGGGAGGGCTTGGAGACCCAGTACTTC
TRBJ2-7 | TRBV7-9 | TRBD1 | NA | CASSGRQGWIYEQYF | TGTGCCAGCAGCGGGCGACAGGGGTGGATCTACGAGCAGTACTTC
TRBJ2-3 | TRBV2 | NA | NA | CASSELATKTDTQYF | TGTGCCAGCAGTGAACTAGCCACTAAAACAGATACGCAGTATTTT
TRBJ2-7 | TRBV28 | NA | NA | CASSLGYLASSYEQYF | TGTGCCAGCAGTTTAGGTTACCTAGCCTCCTCCTACGAGCAGTACTTC
TRBJ1-2 | TRBV10-3 | NA | NA | CAISDEGRMGWANYGYTF | TGTGCCATCAGTGACGAGGGACGGATGGGATGGGCTAACTATGGCTACACCTTC
TRBJ2-3 | TRBV4-1 | NA | NA | CASSQDFGRRGDTQYF | TGCGCCAGCAGCCAAGATTTCGGGCGTCGTGGGGATACGCAGTATTTT
TRBJ2-7 | TRBV27 | NA | NA | CASSLAGNEQYF | TGTGCCAGCAGTTTGGCGGGGAACGAGCAGTACTTC
TRBJ2-7 | TRBV7-9 | TRBD1 | NA | CASSPPGTEAHEQYF | TGTGCCAGCAGCCCCCCCGGGACAGAGGCCCACGAGCAGTACTTC
TRBJ2-3 | TRBV13 | NA | NA | CASSLKGNTDTQYF | TGTGCCAGCAGCTTAAAGGGGAACACAGATACGCAGTATTTT
TRBJ2-3 | TRBV30 | NA | NA | CAWGGDREEDTQYF | TGTGCCTGGGGGGGGGACAGAGAGGAGGATACGCAGTATTTT
TRBJ1-2 | TRBV9 | NA | once | CASRGLGGYTF | TGTGCCAGCAGGGGACTGGGGGGCTACACCTTC
TRBJ2-7 | TRBV27 | TRBD1 | NA | CASRGQDSYEQYF | TGTGCCAGCAGGGGACAGGACTCCTACGAGCAGTACTTC
TRBJ2-7 | TRBV5-6 | TRBD2 | NA | CASSSLGPTSGTYEQYF | TGTGCCAGCAGCTCGTTGGGGCCGACTAGCGGGACCTACGAGCAGTACTTC
TRBJ1-2 | TRBV7-2 | NA | NA | CASSSRDGYTF | TGTGCCAGCAGCTCGAGGGATGGCTACACCTTC
TRBJ2-1 | TRBV27 | TRBD2 | NA | CASSHLAGAPNEQFF | TGTGCCAGCAGTCACCTAGCGGGAGCCCCCAATGAGCAGTTCTTC
TRBJ2-7 | TRBV25-1 | NA | NA | CASSGPLGHPNEQYF | TGTGCCAGCAGTGGGCCTCTGGGGCACCCAAACGAGCAGTACTTC
TRBJ2-7 | TRBV6-6 | TRBD1 | NA | CATGQGYLEQYF | TGTGCCACGGGACAGGGGTATCTCGAGCAGTACTTC
TRBJ1-5 | TRBV5-8 | NA | NA | CASSFRYSNQPQHF | TGTGCCAGCAGCTTCAGATATAGCAATCAGCCCCAGCATTTT
TRBJ2-7 | TRBV5-4 | NA | NA | CASSLWTHYEQYF | TGTGCCAGCAGCCTCTGGACCCACTACGAGCAGTACTTC
TRBJ1-1 | TRBV5-6 | TRBD1 | NA | CASSSLRGQWDRGAFF | TGTGCCAGCAGCTCGCTGCGGGGACAGTGGGATCGTGGGGCTTTCTTT
TRBJ1-4 | TRBV27 | NA | once | CASSAWGYEKLFF | TGTGCCAGCAGTGCCTGGGGCTATGAAAAACTGTTTTTT
TRBJ1-1 | TRBV9 | NA | NA | CASSVVRKTEAFF | TGTGCCAGCAGCGTAGTTCGTAAAACTGAAGCTTTCTTT
TRBJ2-7 | TRBV30 | NA | NA | CAWSQKRHEQYF | TGTGCCTGGAGCCAGAAACGGCACGAGCAGTACTTC
TRBJ2-5 | TRBV9 | TRBD2 | NA | CASSVVAGGMGETQYF | TGTGCCAGCAGCGTAGTAGCGGGAGGAATGGGGGAGACCCAGTACTTC
TRBJ2-7 | TRBV18 | NA | NA | CASSPSPGRAAYEQYF | TGTGCCAGCTCACCATCCCCGGGCAGGGCAGCCTACGAGCAGTACTTC
TRBJ2-7 | TRBV2 | NA | NA | CASSDFYEQYF | TGTGCCAGCAGTGACTTCTACGAGCAGTACTTC
TRBJ1-2 | TRBV13 | NA | NA | CASSSSTLGYTF | TGTGCCAGCAGCTCCTCAACACTTGGCTACACCTTC
TRBJ2-1 | TRBV28 | TRBD1 | NA | CASSITGGPYNEQFF | TGTGCCAGCAGTATAACAGGGGGCCCATACAATGAGCAGTTCTTC
TRBJ2-7 | TRBV5-1 | TRBD1 | NA | CASTRQGENEQYF | TGCGCCAGCACCCGACAGGGAGAGAACGAGCAGTACTTC